Reported below is one T cell receptor beta chain. The data stem from a study of blood T cell repertoires in COVID-19. Study as a whole: Samples came from the United States, Italy and Spain, spanning acute and convalescent COVID-19.

The V gene's germline CDR1 is MDHEN and CDR2 SYDVKM. V was cut by 8 bases and J by 0 bases, with 5 bases left in between. The CDR3 extends over 11 amino acids. Original analysis: Estimation of nucleated cell counts was performed using reference gene primer amplification. The protocol was immunoSEQ multiplex PCR, while the TCRdb copy is restricted to in-frame clones and leaves out a portion. V and J calls and clone size are given by that table; D and trimming were obtained from the DNA. The sample shows 110,000 to 150,000 clones, 85% to 90% of them seen only once. The source is a human donor in a cohort sampled during active COVID-19. The source material was peripheral blood. The chain has TRBV28 and TRBJ2-7, with D possibly TRBD1 on 5 matching bases. Here the CDR3 reads CASGASYEQYF. In DNA form, the CDR3 reads TGTGCCAGCGGGGCCTCCTACGAGCAGTACTTC.